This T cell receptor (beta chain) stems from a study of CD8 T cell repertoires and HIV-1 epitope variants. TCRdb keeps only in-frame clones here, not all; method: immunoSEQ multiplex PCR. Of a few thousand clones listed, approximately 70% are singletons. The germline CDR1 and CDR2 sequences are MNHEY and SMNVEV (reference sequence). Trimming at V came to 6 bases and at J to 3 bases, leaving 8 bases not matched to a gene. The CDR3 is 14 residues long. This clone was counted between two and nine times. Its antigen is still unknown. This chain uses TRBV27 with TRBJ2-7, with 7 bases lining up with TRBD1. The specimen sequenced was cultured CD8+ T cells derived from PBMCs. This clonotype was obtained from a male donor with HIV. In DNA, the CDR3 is TGTGCCAGCAGGTGGGACGACAGGGACTACGAGCAGTACTTC. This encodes CASRWDDRDYEQYF.